This TCR beta chain is from a study of blood T cell repertoires in COVID-19. Losses at the gene ends were 4 bases for V and 3 bases for J; bases not matched to a gene: 10. Germline V gene lookup returns CDR1 LGHNA and CDR2 YSLEER. The CDR3 has 16 amino acids. Recruitment covered under 25 US areas and drew participants whose ages spanned roughly 18 to 90 years. Which cohort a participant joined came from the clinical history participants gave. What the recovered Cohort 3 donors had was two negative PCRs, clearance, or symptom resolution. How the authors handled the data: From reference gene primer amplification, estimates of nucleated cell counts were derived. Using immunoSEQ multiplex PCR, the repertoire was profiled, and TCRdb retains in-frame clones only, with some absent. The V and J calls and clone size come from that table; D and trimming were worked out from the DNA. This sample carries 320,000 or so clones, roughly 87% of them seen once, and the ten largest clones take approximately 0.99%.

The rearrangement joins TRBV4-3 to TRBJ2-7; 9 bases map to TRBD2. The specimen was PBMCs or T cells enriched from blood (not recorded which). This sequence originates from a woman aged 30 to 39 who had recovered from COVID-19. This CDR3 is CASSPSAGTSSYEQYF. In DNA form, the CDR3 reads TGCGCCAGCAGCCCTTCTGCCGGGACTAGCAGCTACGAGCAGTACTTC.